Below, 25 T cell receptor beta chains from the same sample are listed, as sequenced in a study of blood T cells in healthy people across ages. The use of a sample-barcoded 5' primer and a J-beta primer mix characterized a second PCR of about 7 to 12 cycles. Each CDR3 protein is one row after TCRdb ran MiXCR on the 5' RACE reads. The profile shows fewer than 2 million distinct CDR3 sequences, 35% to 50% of them singletons. The sequencing input was blood. The receptors stem from a human donor in good health.

The chain uses TRBV7-9 and TRBJ1-5; 7 nucleotides agree with TRBD1. Germline V gives CDR1 SEHNR, CDR2 FQNEAQ (reference sequence). CDR3 length equals 16 residues. V shed 4 bases, J shed 5 bases, and the junction held 11 bases outside the gene matches. CDR3 bases: TGTGCCAGCAGCTCTCTAAGGGGGCGAGGGGATCAGCCCCAGCATTTT. Protein sequence: CASSSLRGRGDQPQHF.

As DNA, the CDR3 is TGCGCCAGCAGCCTCACCGGGACAGGGGATGCGAGAGAGACCCAGTTCTTC. Residues: CASSLTGTGDARETQFF. V is TRBV4-1 and J is TRBJ2-5, with TRBD1 identical over 10 bases. The DNA end lines up better with TRBJ2-1; the J call may be wrong. CDR1 is MGHRA and CDR2 is YSYEKL in the germline V gene. The CDR3 has 17 amino acids.

This chain's CDR3 is CSVGQGGNTIYF. The CDR3 DNA reads as TGCAGCGTGGGACAGGGAGGAAACACCATATATTTT. The rearrangement joins TRBV29-1 to TRBJ1-3; 9 bases align to TRBD1. The CDR3 sequence is 12 residues long. The germline V gene has CDR1 SQVTM and CDR2 ANQGSEA. V shed 6 bases, J shed 4 bases, and the junction held 1 base outside the gene matches.

Worth noting for this clonotype: Sequence at one end of the junction differs from germline and may be a read error. V usage is TRBV15 and J usage is TRBJ2-3; D remains ambiguous. This CDR3 contains 14 residues. In germline, CDR1 is LNHNV, CDR2 YYDKDF (reference sequence). CDR3 nucleotide sequence: TGTGCCACCAGCATAAGCATGGGAACAGATACGCGGTATTTT. Its protein product is CATSISMGTDTRYF.

This clonotype was observed once. The J gene is TRBJ1-4, the V gene TRBV4-1, with TRBD1 as a possible D gene (6 bases). The CDR3 totals 15 residues. From germline, CDR1 is MGHRA and CDR2 YSYEKL. V was shortened by 4 bases and J by 5 bases, with 14 bases between the two germline ends. CDR3 sequence: CASSPRGAGNEKLFF. CDR3 nucleotide sequence: TGCGCCAGCAGCCCTCGGGGGGCGGGGAATGAAAAACTGTTTTTT.

A few counts support this clonotype. The rearrangement uses TRBV12-3 or TRBV12-4 and TRBJ2-7; 8 nucleotides match TRBD2. J was trimmed by 3 bases and V by 5 bases; bases with no gene match: 9. The CDR3 has 15 amino acids. CDR3 in amino acids: CASSPGGTRHYEQYF. The DNA for the CDR3 is TGTGCCAGCAGTCCGGGCGGGACTAGGCACTACGAGCAGTACTTC.

This clonotype has more than one count but fewer than ten. The rearrangement joins TRBV7-8 to TRBJ2-1; D may be TRBD2 (5 bases). The CDR3 runs to 15 residues. Germline loops: CDR1 SGHVS, CDR2 FQNEAQ. The V gene lost 5 bases and the J gene lost 3 bases, with 14 bases spanning the gap. The CDR3, as DNA: TGTGCCAGCAGCCCGATCATAGGAGGCTACAATGAGCAGTTCTTC. Translating it yields CASSPIIGGYNEQFF.

The V call is TRBV24-1, the J call TRBJ2-3; D not resolved. Per germline, CDR1 KGHDR and CDR2 SFDVKD. CDR3 size: 15 residues. V lost 6 bases, J lost 6 bases, and 18 bases lay in between. CDR3 residues: CATSSWAEQMDTQYF. CDR3 in DNA: TGTGCCACCAGTTCGTGGGCAGAACAAATGGATACGCAGTATTTT.

This clonotype was detected a few times. The genes are TRBV12-3 or TRBV12-4 and TRBJ2-4; 7 nucleotides agree with TRBD1. Gene TRBJ2-7 matches the end of the DNA better, so the J call may be wrong. This CDR3 has 14 residues. The CDR3 nucleotides are TGTGCCAGCAGTTCCGCGACAGGGAATTACGAGCAGTACTTC. Protein sequence: CASSSATGNYEQYF.

The V gene is TRBV7-8, the J gene TRBJ2-7; 7 nucleotides line up with TRBD1. The J call may be wrong; the DNA end is better matched by TRBJ2-1. Per the germline V gene, CDR1 is SGHVS and CDR2 is FQNEAQ. The CDR3 length is 15 residues. DNA for the CDR3: TGTGCCAGCAGCACCAGACAGGGTCCCTCCTACGAGCAGTTCTTC. It translates to CASSTRQGPSYEQFF.

The rearrangement uses TRBV7-9 and TRBJ1-2; 7 bases align to TRBD1. Germline CDR1 and CDR2: SEHNR and FQNEAQ (reference sequence). With V trimmed by 5 bases and J by 3 bases, 6 bases remained unmatched. CDR3 length: 14 residues. The CDR3 DNA is TGTGCCAGCAGCACGGGACAGACACACTATGGCTACACCTTC. It specifies CASSTGQTHYGYTF.

The chain uses TRBV4-2 and TRBJ2-7, with unresolved D. This CDR3 has 14 amino acids. Germline V gene lookup returns CDR1 LGHNA and CDR2 YNFKEQ. V was cut by 4 bases and J by 2 bases, with 12 bases left in between. CDR3 DNA sequence: TGTGCCAGCAGCCGGGCGTTGGCGGCCTACGAGCAGTACTTC. The encoded protein is CASSRALAAYEQYF.

This clonotype was recorded many times. V and J are TRBV29-1 and TRBJ1-1, with 9 bases lining up with TRBD1. The CDR3 covers 12 residues. Germline V CDR1 and CDR2: SQVTM, ANQGSEA. Losses at the gene ends were 6 bases for V and 4 bases for J; bases not matched to a gene: 3. The CDR3 spells CSVGQGGTEAFF. The CDR3 DNA reads TGCAGCGTGGGACAGGGAGGCACTGAAGCTTTCTTT.

This clonotype was seen a few times. This chain joins TRBV29-1 and TRBJ1-2; TRBD1 might be the D (5 bases). The length of the CDR3 is 12 residues. CDR1 and CDR2 from the germline V gene are SQVTM and ANQGSEA. The ends were cut back, 7 bases at V and 8 bases at J, with 17 bases in the middle. CDR3: CSGDQSPGGYTF. The CDR3 DNA reads TGCAGCGGGGACCAATCCCCGGGGGGCTACACCTTC. Full variable domain (outside the CDR3, taken from reference TRBV29-1 and TRBJ1-2): SAVISQKPSRDICQRGTSLTIQCQVDSQVTMMFWYRQQPGQSLTLIATANQGSEATYESGFVIDKFPISRPNLTFSTLTVSNMSPEDSSIYLCSGDQSPGGYTFGSGTRLTVV.

The rearrangement uses TRBV24-1 and TRBJ2-5; tentatively, D is TRBD1 (6 bases). Deletions cut 7 bases from V and 3 bases from J, with 11 bases between. CDR1 is KGHDR, CDR2 SFDVKD, per germline. This CDR3 region has 13 residues. CDR3 nucleotide sequence: TGTGCCACCAGGAACAGGGTGGAAGAGACCCAGTACTTC. Protein sequence: CATRNRVEETQYF.

The J gene is TRBJ2-1, the V gene TRBV3-1, with 12 positions matching TRBD2. Per germline, CDR1 LGHDT and CDR2 YNNKEL (reference sequence). CDR3 length: 17 amino acids. V was clipped by 4 bases and J by 3 bases; unmatched bases: 7. The CDR3 sequence: CASSLYMTSGGYNEQFF. The CDR3 bases are TGTGCCAGCAGCCTATATATGACTAGCGGGGGCTACAATGAGCAGTTCTTC.

This chain links TRBV7-8 with TRBJ1-5; D is unclear. The germline V and J ends were trimmed by 2 bases and 3 bases, with 11 bases remaining between them. Germline V gives CDR1 SGHVS, CDR2 FQNEAQ. This CDR3 is built from 15 residues. The CDR3 reads CASSLRRIDNQPQHF. CDR3 sequence (DNA): TGTGCCAGCAGCTTAAGGCGGATCGACAATCAGCCCCAGCATTTT. Using reference TRBV7-8 and TRBJ1-5 for the parts outside the CDR3, the full variable domain is GAGVSQSPRYKVAKRGQDVALRCDPISGHVSLFWYQQALGQGPEFLTYFQNEAQLDKSGLPSDRFFAERPEGSVSTLKIQRTQQEDSAVYLCASSLRRIDNQPQHFGDGTRLSIL.

The rearrangement uses TRBV20-1 and TRBJ1-2; D might be TRBD1 (5 bases). V was pared by 5 bases and J by 6 bases, with 28 bases between. The CDR3 runs 17 residues. The germline CDR1 and CDR2 sequences are DFQATT and SNEGSKA (reference sequence). CDR3 nucleotides: TGCAGTGCTGCAGTCCCCACAGGAGACGCCCCTAGGGATGGCTACACCTTC. Translating gives CSAAVPTGDAPRDGYTF.

The chain's CDR3 is CASRKRGQGNYGYTF. The DNA of the CDR3 is TGTGCCAGCAGGAAACGGGGGCAGGGTAACTATGGCTACACCTTC. The chain couples TRBV27 to TRBJ1-2; the D gene is possibly TRBD1 (6 bases). The ends were cut back, 6 bases at V and 1 base at J, with 15 bases in the middle. Germline CDR1 MNHEY, CDR2 SMNVEV (reference sequence). The CDR3 sequence is 15 residues long.

This clonotype was detected a few times. The chain employs TRBV7-3 and TRBJ2-7; 9 positions match TRBD1. Germline CDR1 reads SGHTA; CDR2 reads FQGTGA. The V and J ends lost 5 bases and 3 bases, in that order; junction bases with no gene match: 8. The CDR3 covers 15 residues. This CDR3 is CASSQGTGRFYEQYF. The CDR3 region has the DNA TGTGCCAGCAGCCAGGGGACAGGGAGGTTCTACGAGCAGTACTTC.

The rearrangement links TRBV4-3 to TRBJ1-2, with D tentatively TRBD1 (6 bases). Deletions cut 3 bases from V and 3 bases from J, with 11 bases between. Germline V lookup: CDR1 LGHNA, CDR2 YSLEER. This CDR3 comprises 14 residues. The CDR3 DNA follows: TGCGCCAGCAGCCATCGGACAGATTACTATGGCTACACCTTC. This translates into CASSHRTDYYGYTF.

This clonotype was counted between two and nine times. The V call is TRBV20-1, the J call TRBJ2-1; D is undetermined. V gave up 3 bases and J gave up 2 bases, with 14 bases separating them. This CDR3 has 15 residues. Germline assignment: CDR1 DFQATT and CDR2 SNEGSKA (reference sequence). CDR3 bases: TGCAGTGCTAGCACCGACTGGTCCCCCTACAATGAGCAGTTCTTC. This codes for CSASTDWSPYNEQFF.

This clonotype was counted many times. The DNA for the CDR3 is TGTGCCAGCAGCTTCCTAGCGGGTTACGAGCAGTACTTC. It is translated as CASSFLAGYEQYF. This chain connects TRBV7-2 to TRBJ2-7; 8 bases are shared with TRBD2. V dropped 3 bases and J dropped 4; count of bases not matched to a gene: 2. This CDR3 is 13 amino acids long. Germline V CDR1 and CDR2: SGHTA, FQGNSA.

This clonotype was found once. The chain combines TRBV12-3 or TRBV12-4 with TRBJ2-7; no reliable D call. V was cut by 6 bases and J by 0 bases, with 24 bases left in between. The CDR3 loop spans 18 amino acids. The CDR3 reads CASSQAFEQILSSYEQYF. In nucleotides, the CDR3 is TGTGCCAGCAGCCAGGCCTTTGAACAGATCCTTAGCTCCTACGAGCAGTACTTC.

The V gene is TRBV4-1, the J gene TRBJ2-1; D uncertain. The germline CDR1 and CDR2 sequences are MGHRA and YSYEKL. V was trimmed by 2 bases and J by 8 bases, leaving 13 bases between them. There are 14 residues in the CDR3. The DNA of the CDR3 is TGCGCCAGCAGCCAACGACCCAATGAGGATGAGCAGTTCTTC. Residues: CASSQRPNEDEQFF.